The text below deals with one T cell receptor (beta chain). CD4+ cells were split into CD45RA+ naive and CD45RA-negative memory subsets. This CDR3 is 15 amino acids long. The V and J ends lost 3 bases and 4 bases respectively, with 17 bases between them. CDR1 and CDR2 from the germline V gene are SGHRS and YFSETQ. The table came from immunoSEQ multiplex PCR; TCRdb's copy has only in-frame clones and leaves some out. This sample has a few million clones, with 85% to 95% found just once. These data originate in a study of shared clonotypes between healthy human individuals. As for the study in general: Per donor, three plates held CD4 naive cells, three held CD4 memory, two held CD8 naive and one held CD8 memory.

The sequenced material came from naive CD4+ T cells from PBMCs. Subset noted: CD45RA+ positively selected. The chain combines TRBV5-1 with TRBJ2-7; D may be TRBD1 or TRBD2 (5 bases each). This TCR was recovered from a man in his late teens or twenties in good health. Some clones in this sample may be carry-over from other donors' samples. Here the CDR3 reads CASSSQGTQGYEQYF. CDR3 DNA sequence: TGCGCCAGCAGCTCCCAAGGGACCCAGGGATACGAGCAGTACTTC.